A selection of T cell receptor beta chains follows, all from one sample in a study of response to subunit inactivated influenza vaccine. MiXCR, run by TCRdb on the RT-PCR reads, gives a single entry per CDR3 protein. The repertoire includes fewer than 800,000 distinct CDR3 sequences, around 16% of them detected once, and approximately 10% sits in the top ten. Sequenced here: PBMCs from blood, sampled 11 to 12 days after vaccination. The receptors stem from a man in his forties or fifties who received an inactivated influenza vaccine. CDR3s include the opening cysteine and the closing phenylalanine or tryptophan. The D gene is left open where the match is weak. A clone size is listed for some rows: how often the clone was seen (once, few, many), or a class if it is expanded.

D gene,V gene,clone size,J gene,CDR3 DNA,CDR3 protein
.,TRBV12-3/TRBV12-4,many,TRBJ2-3,TGTGCCAGCAGTTTAGAAGCACTAGCTGGAGATACGCAGTATTTT,CASSLEALAGDTQYF
TRBD2,TRBV11-2,.,TRBJ2-3,TGTGCCAGCAGCTTATTTGGGACTAGAGCGCTTAGCACAGATACGCAGTATTTT,CASSLFGTRALSTDTQYF
.,TRBV5-1,.,TRBJ1-5,TGCGCCAGCAGCCCAACGGGACATGACCTAAATCAGCCCCAGCATTTT,CASSPTGHDLNQPQHF
.,TRBV12-3/TRBV12-4,.,TRBJ2-1,TGTGCCAGCAGTAAAACAGGGCCTGAGCAGTTCTTC,CASSKTGPEQFF
.,TRBV15,few,TRBJ2-7,TGTGCCACCAGCAGAGACCGGGACACCACCTACGAGCAGTACTTC,CATSRDRDTTYEQYF
.,TRBV7-2,.,TRBJ2-3,TGTGCCAGCAGCTCCCCGGCCGGAGATACGCAGTATTTT,CASSSPAGDTQYF
.,TRBV10-3,few,TRBJ1-5,TGTGCCATCAGTGTTAAAGATAATCAGCCCCAGCATTTT,CAISVKDNQPQHF
.,TRBV3-1,.,TRBJ2-1,TGTGCCAGCAGCCAAGTTCTAACCGGCCTAGTGAACTATGAGCAGTTCTTC,CASSQVLTGLVNYEQFF
.,TRBV28,few,TRBJ2-7,TGTGCCAGCAGTTACACCGTGGGGGCCTACGAGCAGTACTTC,CASSYTVGAYEQYF
TRBD2,TRBV7-2,.,TRBJ2-1,TGTGCCAGCAGCTTAATTAGCGGGGGCTACAATGAGCAGTTCTTC,CASSLISGGYNEQFF
TRBD1,TRBV7-2,.,TRBJ2-4,TGTGCCAGCAGCTTAGCAGGGGGCATTGACAAAAACATTCAGTACTTC,CASSLAGGIDKNIQYF
TRBD1,TRBV20-1,.,TRBJ2-7,TGCAGTGCTAACTCACTTGGACAGGGTGGCTACGAGCAGTACTTC,CSANSLGQGGYEQYF
.,TRBV12-3/TRBV12-4,many,TRBJ1-1,TGTGCCAGCAGTCTGACAGAGAACACTGAAGCTTTCTTT,CASSLTENTEAFF
.,TRBV3-1,few,TRBJ1-1,TGTGCCAGCAGCCAAGGTCCGGGGAACACTGAAGCTTTCTTT,CASSQGPGNTEAFF
TRBD1,TRBV7-2,.,TRBJ1-2,TGTGCCAGCAGCGAGACAGGGGGAGACTCAATCTATGGCTACACCTTC,CASSETGGDSIYGYTF
.,TRBV20-1,.,TRBJ2-4,TGCAGTGCCGACCGGGACACCAAAAACATTCAGTACTTC,CSADRDTKNIQYF
.,TRBV20-1,.,TRBJ2-7,TGCAGTGCTAGGAACCCTCGAACGTTCGAGCAGTACTTC,CSARNPRTFEQYF
.,TRBV12-3/TRBV12-4,many,TRBJ1-2,TGTGCCAGCAGCAACCAGGGGAGCGACTATGGCTACACCTTC,CASSNQGSDYGYTF
TRBD1,TRBV28,few,TRBJ2-1,TGTGCCAGCAGTTTTAGGGCAGGGGGCACTTTCTTC,CASSFRAGGTFF
.,TRBV20-1,few,TRBJ2-5,TGCAGTGCCATACCAGCGGACCAAGAGACCCAGTACTTC,CSAIPADQETQYF
.,TRBV2,.,TRBJ2-5,TGTGCCAGCAGCCCCCCCGTGGGCATAGGGGAGACCCAGTACTTC,CASSPPVGIGETQYF
.,TRBV20-1,.,TRBJ2-3,TGCAGTGCTACTCCATCGGGAAGCACAGATACGCAGTATTTT,CSATPSGSTDTQYF
TRBD2,TRBV11-2,.,TRBJ2-2,TGTGCCAGCAGCGCCCGATGGGCTAGCGGTACCGGGGAGCTGTTTTTT,CASSARWASGTGELFF
TRBD2,TRBV9,.,TRBJ2-1,TGTGCCAGCAGCGCGCCTAGCGGGAGTCGTTACAATGAGCAGTTCTTC,CASSAPSGSRYNEQFF
TRBD1,TRBV6-5,.,TRBJ1-4,TGTGCCAGCAGTTACCGGGACAGGGCCGGTGAAAAACTGTTTTTT,CASSYRDRAGEKLFF
.,TRBV6-2/TRBV6-3,many,TRBJ2-2,TGTGCCAGCAGTTACCAAGAGACAGCCGCGTCCGGGGAGCTGTTTTTT,CASSYQETAASGELFF
TRBD2,TRBV3-1,.,TRBJ2-1,TGTGCCAGCAGCCAAGATGAGGCGGGAGTTGGGGATGAGCAGTCCTTC,CASSQDEAGVGDEQSF
.,TRBV6-2/TRBV6-3,.,TRBJ2-7,TGTGCCAGCAGTTACTCAGGTATCGGGAGTTACGAGCAGTACTTC,CASSYSGIGSYEQYF
.,TRBV20-1,.,TRBJ2-7,TGCAGTGCTAGAGCCGAAAAGCAGTACTTC,CSARAEKQYF
.,TRBV4-3,few,TRBJ2-7,TGCGCCAGCAGCCAAGATACCCGGGGAACTAACGAGCAGTACTTC,CASSQDTRGTNEQYF
.,TRBV12-3/TRBV12-4,many,TRBJ2-5,TGTGCCAGCACCGGCACAGGATTGGAGACCCAGTACTTC,CASTGTGLETQYF
TRBD1,TRBV7-2,many,TRBJ2-3,TGTGCCAGCAGCTCGACAGGGGTGGGAGATACGCAGTATTTT,CASSSTGVGDTQYF
TRBD2,TRBV30,.,TRBJ2-1,TGTGCCTGGGGGACTAGTAATTACTACAATGAGCAGTTCTTC,CAWGTSNYYNEQFF
.,TRBV5-3,.,TRBJ2-1,TGTGCCAGGAGCTATGGCAGGACGTACTCCTACAATGAGCAGTTCTTC,CARSYGRTYSYNEQFF
.,TRBV28,few,TRBJ1-4,TGTGCCAGCAGTTTATTATCTGGGGCAGATGAAAAACTGTTTTTT,CASSLLSGADEKLFF
.,TRBV13,.,TRBJ1-1,TGTGCCAGCAGCAATAAGAACCTTGGGCCTTTCTTT,CASSNKNLGPFF
TRBD2,TRBV7-8,few,TRBJ2-3,TGTGCCAGCAGACTAGCGGGGGGTTTGGATACGCAGTATTTT,CASRLAGGLDTQYF
.,TRBV3-1,.,TRBJ2-1,TGTGCCAGCAGCCTCCGGCTCGGGTACTACAATGAGCAGTTCTTC,CASSLRLGYYNEQFF
.,TRBV11-1,.,TRBJ1-1,TGTGCCAGCAGCTTTGATAACAGGGAGTACACTGAAGCTTTCTTT,CASSFDNREYTEAFF
.,TRBV11-2,.,TRBJ2-7,TGTGCCAGCAGCTTAGCGAGGGTCTACGAGCAGTACTTC,CASSLARVYEQYF
.,TRBV28,many,TRBJ2-1,TGTGCCAGCAAGGGGGGTGGGTCCTACAATGAGCAGTTCTTC,CASKGGGSYNEQFF
.,TRBV3-1,.,TRBJ2-7,TGTGCCAGCAGCCAAGATTTGACGGGTCTCTACGAGCAGTACTTC,CASSQDLTGLYEQYF
.,TRBV29-1,many,TRBJ2-4,TGCAGCGTTGCCGCGGGCAAAAACATTCAGTACTTC,CSVAAGKNIQYF
TRBD1,TRBV20-1,few,TRBJ2-3,TGCAGTGCCCCCCGGGGACAGGGGTTTTCAGATACGCAGTATTTT,CSAPRGQGFSDTQYF
.,TRBV7-2,.,TRBJ2-5,TGTGCCAGCAGCCCATCCCTTGAGGAGACCCAGTACTTC,CASSPSLEETQYF
.,TRBV20-1,many,TRBJ2-7,TGCAGTGCTAGCGGGAGTAGGGGGCATACGGGGCAGTACTTC,CSASGSRGHTGQYF